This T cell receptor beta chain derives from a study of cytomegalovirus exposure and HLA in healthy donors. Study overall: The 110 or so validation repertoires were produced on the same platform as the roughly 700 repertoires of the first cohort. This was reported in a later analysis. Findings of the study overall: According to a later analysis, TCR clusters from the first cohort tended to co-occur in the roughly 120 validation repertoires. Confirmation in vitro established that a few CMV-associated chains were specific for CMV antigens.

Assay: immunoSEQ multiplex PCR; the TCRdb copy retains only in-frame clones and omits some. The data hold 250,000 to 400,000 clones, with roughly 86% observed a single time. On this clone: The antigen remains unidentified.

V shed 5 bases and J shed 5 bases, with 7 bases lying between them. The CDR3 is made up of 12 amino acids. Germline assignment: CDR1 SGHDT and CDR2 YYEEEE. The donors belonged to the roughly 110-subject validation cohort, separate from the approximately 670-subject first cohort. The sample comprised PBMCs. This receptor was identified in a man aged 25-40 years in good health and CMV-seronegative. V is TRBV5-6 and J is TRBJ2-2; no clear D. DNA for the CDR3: TGTGCCAGCAGTTGGGCAACCGGGGAGCTGTTTTTT. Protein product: CASSWATGELFF.